This T cell receptor (beta chain) originates from a study of blood T cell repertoires in COVID-19. Study-wide background: Samples representing acute and convalescent COVID-19 were sourced from the United States, Italy and Spain. The cDNA or gDNA used as material had been derived from T cells, B-cell-depleted T cells, or PBMCs.

Original processing notes: Amplified reference gene primers provided the basis for estimating nucleated cell counts. The method was immunoSEQ multiplex PCR; TCRdb's version includes in-frame clones alone and lacks a portion of them. That table gives V, J and clone size, and the DNA gave D and trimming. Among approximately 150,000 clones listed, roughly 87% were seen once. This receptor was identified in a human donor in a cohort sampled during active COVID-19. Material: peripheral blood.

CDR3 in amino acids: CAWSPFRGGNTIYF. In DNA form, the CDR3 reads TGTGCCTGGAGCCCCTTCCGGGGGGGAAACACCATATATTTT. This chain links TRBV30 with TRBJ1-3; D is possibly TRBD1 (5 bases). CDR3 length: 14 residues. Trimming pared 3 bases from V and 4 bases from J, leaving 13 bases between. Per germline, CDR1 GTSNPN and CDR2 SVGIG (reference sequence).